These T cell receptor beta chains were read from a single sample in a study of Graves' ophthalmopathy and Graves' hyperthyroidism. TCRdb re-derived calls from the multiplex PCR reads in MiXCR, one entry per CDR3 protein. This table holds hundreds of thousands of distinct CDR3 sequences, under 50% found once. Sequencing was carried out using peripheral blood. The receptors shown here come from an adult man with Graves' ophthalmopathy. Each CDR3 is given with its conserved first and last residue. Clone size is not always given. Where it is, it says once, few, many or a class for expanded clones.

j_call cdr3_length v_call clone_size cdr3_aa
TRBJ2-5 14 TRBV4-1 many CASSRQGSRETQYF
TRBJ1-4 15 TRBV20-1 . CSVSQGADSHEKLFF
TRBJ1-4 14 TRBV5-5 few CASSVDSDYEKLFF
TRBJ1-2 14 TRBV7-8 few CASSRPTGLYGYTF
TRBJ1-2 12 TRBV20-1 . CSASPTNYGYTF
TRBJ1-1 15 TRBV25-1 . CASSPANRGRTEAFF
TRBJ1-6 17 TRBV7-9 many CASSLDAPGQPNSPLHF
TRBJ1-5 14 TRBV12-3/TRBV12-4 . CASSLELDRRYEHF
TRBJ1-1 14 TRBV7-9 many CASSLGAQNTEAFF
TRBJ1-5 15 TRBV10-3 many CVISELGTDNQPQHF
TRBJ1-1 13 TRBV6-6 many CASSYTGETEAFF
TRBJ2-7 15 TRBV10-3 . CASSLGGARGLEQYF
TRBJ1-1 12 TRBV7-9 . CASSEVGTGAFF
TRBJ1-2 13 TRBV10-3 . CAISGDTDGGYTF
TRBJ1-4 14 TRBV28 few CASVRGGDAGKLFF
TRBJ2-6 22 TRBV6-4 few CASSQPRRGLQVSNSGANVLTF
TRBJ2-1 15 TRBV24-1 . CATSDPRTLHNEQFF
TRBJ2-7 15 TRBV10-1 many CASSESWGPYGEQYF
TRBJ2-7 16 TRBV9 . CASSPRVETISYEQYF
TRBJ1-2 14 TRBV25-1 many CASSWTLAPYGYTF
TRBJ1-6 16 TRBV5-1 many CASSLELGQGNSPLHF
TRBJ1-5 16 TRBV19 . CASSIWGQMRVQPQHF
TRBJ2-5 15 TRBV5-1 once CASSSGTGRGVTQYF
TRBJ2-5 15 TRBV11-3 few CASSFSGGGQETQYF
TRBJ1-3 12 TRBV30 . CAWTSAGNTIYF
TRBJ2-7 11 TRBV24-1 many CATSDLNEQYF
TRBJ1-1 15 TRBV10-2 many CASTRDRGRGTEAFF
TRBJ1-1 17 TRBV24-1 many CATSTNSLRDAGTEAFF
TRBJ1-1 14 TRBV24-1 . CASSWGGPNTEAFF
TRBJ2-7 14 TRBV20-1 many CSATFGGSPYEQYF
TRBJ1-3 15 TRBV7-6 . CVSSPGRNGGNTIYF
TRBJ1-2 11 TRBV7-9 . CASSLYGGYTF
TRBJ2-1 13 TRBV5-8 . CASSPSGINEQFF
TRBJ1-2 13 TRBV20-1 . CSARSLESYGYTF
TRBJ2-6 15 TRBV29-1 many CSVGRGRSGANVLTF
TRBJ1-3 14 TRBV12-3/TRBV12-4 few CASSQRLIRNTIYF
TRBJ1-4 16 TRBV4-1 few CASSQAGGRGNEKLFF
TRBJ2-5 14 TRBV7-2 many CASSLVGGLETQYF
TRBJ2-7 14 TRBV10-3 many CAISESRQAREQYF
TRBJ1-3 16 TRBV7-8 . CASSLVRDSSGNTIYF
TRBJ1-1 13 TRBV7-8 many CASSLEGTGLAFF
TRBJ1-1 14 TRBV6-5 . CASNQGRGNTEAFF
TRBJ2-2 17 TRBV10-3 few CASSYPPGSQNTGELFF
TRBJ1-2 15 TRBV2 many CASSVMRTGNYGYTF
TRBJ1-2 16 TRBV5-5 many CASSLARGFAGYGYTF
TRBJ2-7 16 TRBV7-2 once CASSSGLAGFSYEQYF
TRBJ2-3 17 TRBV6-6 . CASSNKGLAGGTDTQYF
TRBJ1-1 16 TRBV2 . CANTRDEGVMNTEAFF
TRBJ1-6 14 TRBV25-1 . CASVAVSWNSPLHF
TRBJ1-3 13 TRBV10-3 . CAISGGTSSTIYF
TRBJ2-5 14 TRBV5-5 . CASSPGAGGKTQYF
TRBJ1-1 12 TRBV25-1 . CAPNPSTGAAFF